This is a list of T cell receptor beta chains from one sample in a study of T cell responses to AZD1222 COVID-19 vaccine. Assay: immunoSEQ multiplex PCR; the TCRdb copy retains only in-frame clones and omits some. The data show 100,000 to 150,000 clones, about 90% seen once. The source was peripheral blood, collected on day 0 of AZD1222 vaccination. The receptor set was obtained from an adult in good health. The conserved cysteine and the conserved F or W are not part of the CDR3 here.

v_gene	j_gene	CDR3aa
TRBV6-5	TRBJ1-2	ASHEGSYGYT
TRBV18	TRBJ1-3	ASSPRGTGAGNTIY
TRBV13	TRBJ1-6	ASSLGGVNSPLH
TRBV7-3	TRBJ2-3	ASSLSGWNTQY
TRBV2	TRBJ2-1	ASSADRGFYNEQF
TRBV5-8	TRBJ1-5	ASSPEGAGYQPQH
TRBV13	TRBJ1-2	ASSFKQVDYGYT
TRBV20-1	TRBJ2-1	SASVLPPPF
TRBV12-5	TRBJ1-5	ASGLIPRDFSSDPNQPQH
TRBV4-2	TRBJ1-4	ASSQVVEREKLF
TRBV7-8	TRBJ2-7	ASSLRDSYSYEQY
TRBV10-3	TRBJ1-6	AIGQGLSSYNSPLH
TRBV5-5	TRBJ1-5	ASSLTDGNNQPQH
TRBV9	TRBJ1-2	ASSAGTGEFGASGWYYGYT
TRBV4-2	TRBJ2-1	ASSQLTSAYNEQF
TRBV19	TRBJ2-7	ASSPFKAGSNEQY
TRBV6-6	TRBJ1-4	ASSYSQGGEKLF
TRBV24-1	TRBJ1-2	ATSGTDQVFEDYT
TRBV29-1	TRBJ1-1	SVQGERNTEAF
TRBV5-1	TRBJ2-2	ASRFGTGPNTGELF
TRBV7-8	TRBJ1-1	ASSLPGGREAF
TRBV2	TRBJ1-4	ASRGTGLNTEKLF
TRBV5-4	TRBJ2-6	ASSLAGTPGANVLT
TRBV11-2	TRBJ1-2	ASSPGGQGGMDGYT
TRBV5-1	TRBJ1-6	ASSLAGTGDSPLH
TRBV12-3/TRBV12-4	TRBJ2-1	ASSDRAYNEQF
TRBV29-1	TRBJ2-7	SVMVGRSEQY
TRBV7-9	TRBJ2-7	ASSLQSYEQY
TRBV10-2	TRBJ1-1	ASSPTNTEAF
TRBV19	TRBJ2-2	ASSMAGGPGELF
TRBV5-4	TRBJ1-2	ASSLDRAGYT
TRBV6-5	TRBJ1-3	ASRSGSGTGNTIY
TRBV7-3	TRBJ1-1	ASSSFDRVDTEAF
TRBV11-3	TRBJ2-7	ASSKDGYEQY
TRBV19	TRBJ1-2	ASRTHDGSPYCWRYGYT
TRBV4-2	TRBJ1-1	ASSENLGSETEAF
TRBV29-1	TRBJ2-2	SVEDPKAPTGELF
TRBV5-5	TRBJ2-7	ASSLGAAYEQY
TRBV7-5	TRBJ1-6	ARSRKILGAAPLH